This T cell receptor beta chain was captured by sequencing in a study of Ad26.COV2.S vaccination and SARS-CoV-2 variants. Turning to the study itself: Ad26.COV2.S, an intramuscular injection, was given once or twice 56 days apart. Study-wide results and caveats: CD8+ and CD4+ T cells specific for spike reportedly responded with substantial breadth after vaccination.

A note on this clone: Its matching antigen is unknown.

Libraries were prepared by immunoSEQ multiplex PCR; TCRdb keeps only in-frame clonotypes and omits some of them. The table records around 300,000 clones, roughly 90% of them present only once. The germline V gene encodes CDR1 SQVTM and CDR2 ANQGSEA. This CDR3 has 12 residues. Deletions cut 7 bases from V and 2 bases from J, with 11 bases between. Treatment defined: some 19 received Ad26.COV2.S at low or high dose, single or two shots; roughly 5 received placebo; per-sample allocation not given. Repertoires come from day 63 after the first vaccine or placebo injection. Donation was by an adult aged 18-55 years who was in Boston. Vaccination employed an Ad26 vector expressing the Wuhan-strain SARS-CoV-2 spike.

The clonotype originates from a person between 18 and 59 years old who received the Ad26.COV2.S COVID-19 vaccine or a placebo. The V gene is TRBV29-1, the J gene TRBJ1-2; D possibly corresponds to TRBD1 (6 bases). The starting material was peripheral blood, obtained in a trial of Ad26.COV2.S vaccine versus placebo. The CDR3, as DNA: TGCAGCGCCGGAGGACAGAACTATGGCTACACCTTC. Amino acid sequence: CSAGGQNYGYTF.